This T cell receptor (beta chain) was captured by sequencing in a study of blood T cell repertoires in COVID-19. Study details: Samples of COVID-19 (acute and convalescent) were obtained from the United States, Italy and Spain.

Some clones are missing from TCRdb's copy, which holds only in-frame ones; the method was immunoSEQ multiplex PCR. The sample gives about 130,000 clones, around three quarters of which show up once; 9.5% to 14% is in the top ten. The length of the CDR3 is 14 residues. Germline V gene lookup returns CDR1 SNHLY and CDR2 FYNNEI. Trimming left V 4 bases short and J 4 bases short, with 13 bases between. V usage is TRBV2 and J usage is TRBJ1-1; possibly TRBD1 for D (6 bases). This clonotype was obtained from a human donor in a cohort sampled during active COVID-19. The sequenced sample consisted of peripheral blood. The CDR3 DNA sequence: TGTGCCAGCAGTGTGGACAGTAGGACCACTGAAGCTTTCTTT. Its translation is CASSVDSRTTEAFF.